This TCR beta chain is from a study of T-cell memory formation after mild COVID-19. Study background: For the most part, TCR clusters were specific to one donor. Study results and caveats: Pre-infection memory already had some responding clones, implying cross-reactive memory joined. Contracting CD4+ clones were located mainly in CM and EM, and CD8+ clones in EMRA.

This clonotype was seen a handful of times. Its antigen is as yet unknown. The V gene's germline CDR1 is DFQATT and CDR2 SNEGSKA (reference sequence). The CDR3 spans 15 residues. The J segment lost 2 bases and the V segment lost 5 bases, leaving 5 bases of the junction unmatched. Barcoded TCR alpha and TCR beta cDNA libraries with UMIs came from 5'RACE using constant-segment primers. TCRdb used MiXCR to reprocess the 5' RACE reads, holding one entry per CDR3 protein. The sample yields roughly 160,000 distinct CDR3 sequences, roughly 13% seen once. The chain uses TRBV20-1 and TRBJ2-3; 12 bases line up with TRBD2. The sequencing input was PBMCs or a T cell subset sorted from them (not recorded which). The source is a man aged 18 to 30 who had mild COVID-19 (a few samples of this study predate the infection). Cell type and time point are not known. The CDR3: CSASRTSGVTDTQYF. The CDR3 DNA reads TGCAGTGCTTCAAGGACTAGCGGGGTCACAGATACGCAGTATTTT.